The 5 T cell receptor beta chains given below trace back to one sample, sequenced in a study of OX40 agonist ivuxolimab in advanced cancers. The protocol was immunoSEQ multiplex PCR, while the TCRdb copy is restricted to in-frame clones and leaves out a portion. This sample carries tens of thousands of clones, around 85% of them seen once, and the ten largest clones take around 16%. The material sequenced was CD4+ or CD8+ T cells sorted from blood, taken in a trial of the OX40 agonist ivuxolimab. These receptors were collected from an adult with an advanced solid tumor such as melanoma, head and neck, liver or kidney cancer.

This clone was seen once. The rearrangement joins TRBV18 to TRBJ1-5; D possibly corresponds to TRBD1 (6 bases). The CDR3 runs 15 residues. The germline V and J ends were trimmed by 3 bases and 6 bases, with 15 bases remaining between them. Germline V CDR1 and CDR2: KGHSH, LQKENI. CDR3 bases: TGTGCCAGCTCACCCCAGAGGGGGGGAGGTCAGCCCCAGCATTTT. The encoded protein is CASSPQRGGGQPQHF. Full variable domain (outside the CDR3, taken from reference TRBV18 and TRBJ1-5): NAGVMQNPRHLVRRRGQEARLRCSPMKGHSHVYWYRQLPEEGLKFMVYLQKENIIDESGMPKERFSAEFPKEGPSILRIQQVVRGDSAAYFCASSPQRGGGQPQHFGDGTRLSIL.

J is TRBJ2-3 and V is TRBV11-1, with 8 nucleotides matching TRBD2. The J segment lost 1 base and the V segment lost 0 bases, leaving 0 bases of the junction unmatched. The CDR3 has 15 residues. The germline gives CDR1 SGHAT, CDR2 FQDESV (reference sequence). This CDR3 reads CASSLASGGTDTQYF. The CDR3 DNA sequence: TGTGCCAGCAGCTTAGCTAGCGGGGGCACAGATACGCAGTATTTT.

This sequence joins TRBV5-1 and TRBJ2-1, with D hard to call. The CDR3 contains 14 residues. The V gene's germline CDR1 is SGHRS and CDR2 YFSETQ. Trimming pared 2 bases from V and 8 bases from J, leaving 14 bases between. The CDR3 loop is CASSFRQPDDEQFF. The CDR3 nucleotides read TGCGCCAGCAGCTTCCGGCAGCCCGACGATGAGCAGTTCTTC.

The CDR3 is CASSLPSLNYGYTF. CDR3 DNA: TGCGCCAGCAGCTTGCCGTCTCTGAACTATGGCTACACCTTC. The J gene is TRBJ1-2, the V gene TRBV5-1; D unresolved. Germline V gives CDR1 SGHRS, CDR2 YFSETQ. This CDR3 contains 14 residues. V was cut by 1 base and J by 2 bases, with 9 bases left in between. Combining the CDR3 with reference TRBV5-1 and TRBJ1-2 gives the whole variable domain KAGVTQTPRYLIKTRGQQVTLSCSPISGHRSVSWYQQTPGQGLQFLFEYFSETQRNKGNFPGRFSGRQFSNSRSEMNVSTLELGDSALYLCASSLPSLNYGYTFGSGTRLTVV.

V and J are TRBV14 and TRBJ2-5; 10 nucleotides agree with TRBD1. This CDR3 has 16 residues. J lost 5 bases, V lost 4 bases, and 10 bases had no gene match. In germline, CDR1 is SGHDN, CDR2 FVKESK. In DNA, the CDR3 is TGTGCCAGCAGCCGTACCGGGACAGGGGTTGCGGAGACCCAGTACTTC. Its translation is CASSRTGTGVAETQYF.